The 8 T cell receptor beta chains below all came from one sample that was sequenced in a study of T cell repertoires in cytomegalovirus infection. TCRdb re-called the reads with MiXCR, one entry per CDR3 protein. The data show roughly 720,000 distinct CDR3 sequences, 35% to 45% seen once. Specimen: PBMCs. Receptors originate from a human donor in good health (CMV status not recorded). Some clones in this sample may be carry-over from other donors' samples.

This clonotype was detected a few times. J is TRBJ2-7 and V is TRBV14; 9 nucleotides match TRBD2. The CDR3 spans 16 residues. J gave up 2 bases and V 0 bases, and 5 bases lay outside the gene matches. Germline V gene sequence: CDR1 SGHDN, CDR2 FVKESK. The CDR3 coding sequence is TGTGCCAGCAGCCAAGACCAAGCGGGAGGCCCCTACGAGCAGTACTTC. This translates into CASSQDQAGGPYEQYF.

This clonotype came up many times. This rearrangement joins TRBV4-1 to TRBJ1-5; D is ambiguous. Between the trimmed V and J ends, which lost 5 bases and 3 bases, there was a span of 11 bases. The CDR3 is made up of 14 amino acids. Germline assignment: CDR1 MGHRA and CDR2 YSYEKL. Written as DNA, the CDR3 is TGCGCCAGCAGCGACGGGCCATACAATCAGCCCCAGCATTTT. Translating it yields CASSDGPYNQPQHF.

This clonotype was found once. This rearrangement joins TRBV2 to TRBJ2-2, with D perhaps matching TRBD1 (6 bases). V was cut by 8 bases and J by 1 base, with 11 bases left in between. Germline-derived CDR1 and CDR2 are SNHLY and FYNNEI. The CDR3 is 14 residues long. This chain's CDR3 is CASQHRENTGELFF. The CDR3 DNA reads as TGTGCCAGCCAACACAGGGAGAACACCGGGGAGCTGTTTTTT.

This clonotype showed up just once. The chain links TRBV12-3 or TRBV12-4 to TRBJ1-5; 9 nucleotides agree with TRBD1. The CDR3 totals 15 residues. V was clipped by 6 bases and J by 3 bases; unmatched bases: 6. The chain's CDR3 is CASRQTGGFNQPQHF. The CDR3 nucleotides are TGTGCCAGCAGACAGACAGGGGGATTCAATCAGCCCCAGCATTTT.

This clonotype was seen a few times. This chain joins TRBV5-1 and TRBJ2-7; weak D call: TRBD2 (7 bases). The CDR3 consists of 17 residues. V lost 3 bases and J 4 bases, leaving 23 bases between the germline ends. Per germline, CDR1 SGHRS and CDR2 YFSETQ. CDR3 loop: CASSSWGGGTSPYEQYF. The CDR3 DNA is TGCGCCAGCAGCTCTTGGGGGGGAGGGACATCCCCATACGAGCAGTACTTC.

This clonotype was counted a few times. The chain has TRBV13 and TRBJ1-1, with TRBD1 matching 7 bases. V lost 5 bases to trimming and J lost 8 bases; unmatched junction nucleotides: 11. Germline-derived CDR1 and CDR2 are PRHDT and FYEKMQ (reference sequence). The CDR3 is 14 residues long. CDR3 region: CASSVRDSRAEAFF. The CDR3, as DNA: TGTGCCAGCAGCGTCCGGGACAGCCGGGCAGAAGCTTTCTTT.

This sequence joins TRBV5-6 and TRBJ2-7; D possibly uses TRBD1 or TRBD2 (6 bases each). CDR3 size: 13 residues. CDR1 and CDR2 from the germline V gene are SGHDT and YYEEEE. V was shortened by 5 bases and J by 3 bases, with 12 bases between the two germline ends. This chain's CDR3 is CASREGGGYEQYF. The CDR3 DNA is TGTGCCAGCAGGGAGGGGGGAGGCTACGAGCAGTACTTC.

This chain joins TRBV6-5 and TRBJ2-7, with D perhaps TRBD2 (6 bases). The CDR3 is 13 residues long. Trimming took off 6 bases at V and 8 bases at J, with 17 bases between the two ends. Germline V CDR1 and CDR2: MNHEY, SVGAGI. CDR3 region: CASSQGDLMKQYF. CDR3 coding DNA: TGTGCCAGCAGCCAAGGGGACTTAATGAAGCAGTACTTC.